The TCR beta chain under discussion was sequenced for a study of blood T cells in healthy people across ages. From germline, CDR1 is MNHNY and CDR2 SVGAGI (reference sequence). V was pared by 2 bases and J by 6 bases, with 10 bases between. The CDR3 extends over 13 amino acids. With a J-beta primer mix and a sample-barcoded 5' primer, a second PCR ran roughly 6 to 11 cycles. TCRdb re-called the 5' RACE reads with MiXCR, one entry per CDR3 protein. Seen here are about 1.4 million distinct CDR3 sequences, approximately 63% observed once, and the top ten hold roughly 7%. The chain uses TRBV6-6 and TRBJ1-1; weak D call: TRBD1 (5 bases). This clonotype originated in a young man in good health. Sequenced input: blood. This CDR3 is CASSYLGRSEAFF. For the CDR3, the DNA is TGTGCCAGCAGTTACCTGGGACGGTCTGAAGCTTTCTTT.